This entry concerns a single TCR beta chain. Its matching antigen is unknown. Germline CDR1 MNHNS, CDR2 SASEGT. This CDR3 comprises 14 residues. Trimming took 7 bases from V and 2 from J; bases not matched to a gene: 7. Using its own MiXCR run on the 5' RACE reads, TCRdb lists one record per CDR3 protein. Altogether roughly 670,000 distinct CDR3 sequences are present, 15% to 20% being singletons, with the ten largest covering 15% to 20%. The data derive from a study of CD8 T cells in ankylosing spondylitis. Study-wide findings and caveats: In peripheral blood, disease-linked CD8+ clones occurred at relatively low frequencies. The study identified a TCR beta motif of under ten highly homologous variants that appeared characteristic of ankylosing spondylitis blood.

The clonotype originates from a male donor with ankylosing spondylitis. The sequenced material came from blood, either unsorted or a sorted T cell fraction (not recorded which). This sequence joins TRBV6-1 and TRBJ2-7; 8 nucleotides match TRBD1. CDR3 in amino acids: CASITGTGPYEQYF. For the CDR3, the DNA is TGTGCCAGCATCACCGGGACAGGTCCCTACGAGCAGTACTTC.